Below, 4 T cell receptor beta chains from the same sample are listed, as sequenced in a study of CD8 T cells in Susac syndrome. RNA totalling about 0.5 to 1 ug underwent reverse transcription with random hexamers. Each CDR3 protein is one row after TCRdb ran MiXCR on the immunoSEQ multiplex PCR reads. The data contain 330,000 or so distinct CDR3 sequences, 85% of them singletons. The sample comprised CD8+ T cells from PBMCs. The origin of the receptors is a human donor with multiple sclerosis.

The V and J genes are TRBV7-9 and TRBJ1-2; D is possibly TRBD1 (5 bases). Germline CDR1 and CDR2: SEHNR and FQNEAQ (reference sequence). Trimming pared 4 bases from V and 12 bases from J, leaving 15 bases between. The CDR3 contains 12 residues. DNA for the CDR3: TGTGCCAGCAGCTCGTGGGGGTCGTTCAACACCTTC. Its translation is CASSSWGSFNTF. The variable domain in full, completed from reference TRBV7-9 and TRBJ1-2, reads DTGVSQNPRHKITKRGQNVTFRCDPISEHNRLYWYRQTLGQGPEFLTYFQNEAQLEKSRLLSDRFSAERPKGSFSTLEIQRTEQGDSAMYLCASSSWGSFNTFGSGTRLTVV.

This chain links TRBV20-1 with TRBJ2-7; D not certain. Germline CDR1 DFQATT, CDR2 SNEGSKA (reference sequence). The CDR3 runs 16 residues. Trimming shortened V by 0 bases and J by 2 bases, and 17 bases separated the two germline ends. DNA for the CDR3: TGCAGTGCTAGAGATGGGCACCGGTTCGATACCTACGAGCAGTACTTC. Amino acid sequence: CSARDGHRFDTYEQYF.

CDR3 sequence (DNA): TGTGCCAGCTCACCAACGACCGGGACAGGGAACCCCAATGAGCAGTTCTTC. Translated, it gives CASSPTTGTGNPNEQFF. The chain recombines TRBV18 with TRBJ2-1, with 9 positions matching TRBD1. The germline CDR1 and CDR2 sequences are KGHSH and LQKENI. This CDR3 has 17 amino acids. Trimming removed 2 bases from V and 6 bases from J; junction bases left unmatched: 11.

CDR3 sequence reads: CASSFEAGEGQFF. As DNA, the CDR3 is TGTGCCAGCAGTTTCGAAGCGGGAGAGGGTCAGTTCTTC. V and J are TRBV28 and TRBJ2-1; 8 bases align to TRBD2. From germline, CDR1 is MDHEN and CDR2 SYDVKM. The V and J ends lost 3 bases and 13 bases, in that order; junction bases with no gene match: 8. This CDR3 spans 13 amino acids.